This T cell receptor (beta chain) was sequenced during a study of technical replicates of blood from a few donors. The CDR3 has 14 residues. V was pared by 0 bases and J by 0 bases, with 4 bases between. CDR1 and CDR2 from the germline V gene are SGDLS and YYNGEE. Only in-frame clones appear in the TCRdb table, and some are missing; sequencing was by immunoSEQ multiplex PCR. The repertoire has roughly 66,000 clones, around 85% of them found once; the top ten carry roughly 4.6%. The sequence was obtained from a human donor in good health. Some clones in this sample may be carry-over from other donors' samples. The chain employs TRBV9 and TRBJ1-3, with D hard to call. Sequencing input: PBMCs. The CDR3 is CASSVEYSGNTIYF. The CDR3 nucleotides read TGTGCCAGCAGCGTAGAATACTCTGGAAACACCATATATTTT.